Below are 24 T cell receptor beta chains sequenced from a single sample in a study of OX40 agonist ivuxolimab in advanced cancers. Sequencing used immunoSEQ multiplex PCR; TCRdb keeps in-frame clones, though not all of them. This table has tens of thousands of clones, 80% to 90% appearing once. The sequences come from CD4+ or CD8+ T cells sorted from blood, collected in a trial of the OX40 agonist ivuxolimab. These receptors originate from an adult with an advanced solid tumor such as melanoma, head and neck, liver or kidney cancer.

The chain joins TRBV15 to TRBJ1-2, with TRBD1 as a possible D gene (5 bases). The CDR3 consists of 14 residues. Germline CDR1 is LNHNV and CDR2 is YYDKDF (reference sequence). Trimming took 1 base from V and 4 from J, leaving 10 bases between them. The CDR3 loop is CATSRVIGTYGYTF. The CDR3 nucleotides read TGTGCCACCAGCAGAGTGATAGGGACCTATGGCTACACCTTC.

The rearrangement joins TRBV21-1 to TRBJ1-4; the table's D call, TRBD1, was not checked against the DNA. TRBV21-1 constitutes a pseudogene. This CDR3 has 14 amino acids. The CDR3 DNA reads TGTGCCAGCAGCACCCTGGACAGGGGAGAAAAACTGTTTTTT. Its protein is CASSTLDRGEKLFF.

CDR3 sequence reads: CASSIGENYGYTF. The DNA of the CDR3 is TGTGCCAGCAGCATCGGGGAGAACTATGGCTACACCTTC. The V and J genes are TRBV9 and TRBJ1-2; D is unresolved. Germline V gene lookup returns CDR1 SGDLS and CDR2 YYNGEE. Trimming stripped 4 bases from V and 2 bases from J, with 9 bases between. The CDR3 covers 13 residues. Variable domain in full (rest from reference TRBV9 and TRBJ1-2): DSGVTQTPKHLITATGQRVTLRCSPRSGDLSVYWYQQSLDQGLQFLIQYYNGEERAKGNILERFSAQQFPDLHSELNLSSLELGDSALYFCASSIGENYGYTFGSGTRLTVV.

The V and J genes are TRBV7-2 and TRBJ2-7; tentatively, D is TRBD2 (6 bases). Germline V gene data show CDR1 as SGHTA and CDR2 as FQGNSA. V gave up 5 bases and J gave up 6 bases, with 20 bases separating them. The CDR3 totals 15 residues. The CDR3 protein is CASSPTYWDGSEQYF. The CDR3 bases are TGTGCCAGCAGCCCGACCTACTGGGACGGGAGCGAGCAGTACTTC.

The chain carries TRBV11-1 and TRBJ1-2, with D maybe TRBD1 (6 bases). Germline V gene data show CDR1 as SGHAT and CDR2 as FQDESV (reference sequence). V dropped 5 bases and J dropped 6 bases, with 16 bases sitting between them. The CDR3 is 14 amino acids. The CDR3 protein is CASSPLDSRDGYTF. The CDR3 bases are TGTGCCAGCAGCCCTCTGGACAGCAGAGATGGCTACACCTTC. The whole variable domain, remainder taken from reference TRBV11-1 and TRBJ1-2, is EAEVAQSPRYKITEKSQAVAFWCDPISGHATLYWYRQILGQGPELLVQFQDESVVDDSQLPKDRFSAERLKGVDSTLKIQPAELGDSAMYLCASSPLDSRDGYTFGSGTRLTVV.

The rearrangement links TRBV5-4 to TRBJ1-2; TRBD1 matches at 7 bases. This CDR3 comprises 17 residues. Germline-derived CDR1 and CDR2 are SGHNT and YYREEE (reference sequence). The junction had 16 bases not matched to a gene; V was cut back by 4 bases and J by 4 bases. CDR3 residues: CASSVNPTGSGGYGYTF. CDR3 bases: TGTGCCAGCAGCGTAAATCCGACAGGGTCCGGGGGCTATGGCTACACCTTC.

The J gene is TRBJ1-5, the V gene TRBV7-8; D is undetermined. V shed 5 bases and J shed 6 bases, with 26 bases lying between them. In germline, CDR1 is SGHVS, CDR2 FQNEAQ. The CDR3 is made up of 18 amino acids. This CDR3 is CASSPYVVPTDLGQPQHF. The CDR3 DNA is TGTGCCAGCAGCCCCTACGTGGTCCCTACAGATTTAGGTCAGCCCCAGCATTTT.

V gene TRBV9 combines with J gene TRBJ2-3; D might be TRBD1 or TRBD2, each matching 5 bases. V gave up 4 bases and J gave up 6 bases, with 21 bases separating them. The CDR3 totals 16 residues. Germline CDR1 and CDR2: SGDLS and YYNGEE. CDR3 sequence (DNA): TGTGCCAGCAGCCGACGCCGACCACGAGGGGTGGATACGCAGTATTTT. It codes for CASSRRRPRGVDTQYF.

V is TRBV6-5 and J is TRBJ1-5; 7 nucleotides match TRBD1. J was trimmed by 1 base and V by 10 bases; bases with no gene match: 10. The CDR3 spans 15 residues. CDR1 MNHEY and CDR2 SVGAGI come from the germline V gene. The CDR3 nucleotides are TGTGCCACCCGAACAATGGGACAGAGCAATCAGCCCCAGCATTTT. It yields the protein CATRTMGQSNQPQHF.

The gene calls are TRBV10-1 and TRBJ1-1; 10 bases are a match to TRBD1. The CDR3 is 12 amino acids. The V gene's germline CDR1 is WNHNN and CDR2 SYGVQD (reference sequence). The ends lost 7 bases at V and 11 bases at J; junction bases unmatched: 7. The CDR3 coding sequence is TGCGCCAGCACCGACAGGGGGCGCGAGGCTTTCTTT. This codes for CASTDRGREAFF.

This clone was seen only once. The genes are TRBV6-5 and TRBJ2-1; the match to TRBD1 covers 8 bases. CDR3 length: 16 residues. The germline CDR1 and CDR2 sequences are MNHEY and SVGAGI. J lost 4 bases, V lost 0 bases, and 5 bases had no gene match. This chain's CDR3 is CASSYSRTGLYNEQFF. The CDR3 DNA follows: TGTGCCAGCAGTTACTCCCGGACAGGGCTTTACAATGAGCAGTTCTTC.

The genes are TRBV30 and TRBJ1-2; 9 bases agree with TRBD1. Trimming took 1 base from V and 3 from J; bases not matched to a gene: 9. Germline assignment: CDR1 GTSNPN and CDR2 SVGIG (reference sequence). The CDR3 spans 16 residues. CDR3 sequence reads: CAWSGRTGDEDYGYTF. CDR3 nucleotide sequence: TGTGCCTGGAGTGGGAGGACAGGGGATGAAGACTATGGCTACACCTTC.

The chain uses TRBV7-9 and TRBJ2-7; D unclear. V gave up 1 base and J gave up 0 bases, with 19 bases separating them. This CDR3 is built from 18 residues. Germline CDR1 SEHNR, CDR2 FQNEAQ (reference sequence). CDR3 in amino acids: CASSLGRFLGRSSYEQYF. Written as DNA, the CDR3 is TGTGCCAGCAGCTTAGGCCGCTTCCTCGGCAGGAGCTCCTACGAGCAGTACTTC. Looking up the rest from reference TRBV7-9 and TRBJ2-7 gives the full variable domain: DTGVSQNPRHKITKRGQNVTFRCDPISEHNRLYWYRQTLGQGPEFLTYFQNEAQLEKSRLLSDRFSAERPKGSFSTLEIQRTEQGDSAMYLCASSLGRFLGRSSYEQYFGPGTRLTVT.

The genes are TRBV6-5 and TRBJ2-2; no definite D call. Germline loops: CDR1 MNHEY, CDR2 SVGAGI. The CDR3 length is 11 residues. The germline V and J ends were trimmed by 8 bases and 9 bases, with 10 bases remaining between them. The CDR3 DNA sequence: TGTGCCAGCCAAATCCAACGGGAGCTGTTTTTT. It specifies CASQIQRELFF.

The chain links TRBV19 to TRBJ1-5; 8 nucleotides match TRBD1. Germline CDR1 reads LNHDA; CDR2 reads SQIVND (reference sequence). The ends lost 7 bases at V and 4 bases at J; junction bases unmatched: 15. This CDR3 spans 17 amino acids. CDR3 residues: CASTVRRTGWSNQPQHF. Written as DNA, the CDR3 is TGTGCCAGTACCGTCCGTCGGACAGGGTGGTCGAATCAGCCCCAGCATTTT.

The chain has TRBV2 and TRBJ2-2, with 10 bases that match TRBD2. Per germline, CDR1 SNHLY and CDR2 FYNNEI. Trimming at V came to 9 bases and at J to 1 base, leaving 8 bases not matched to a gene. The CDR3 totals 16 residues. CDR3 sequence reads: CARKARLAGNTGELFF. The DNA for the CDR3 is TGTGCCAGAAAGGCCCGACTAGCGGGGAACACCGGGGAGCTGTTTTTT.

This clone was picked up a small number of times. The rearrangement joins TRBV7-2 to TRBJ2-3; no reliable D call. The CDR3 has 14 residues. V was clipped by 3 bases and J by 0 bases, with 7 bases between them. CDR1 is SGHTA, CDR2 FQGNSA, per germline. CDR3 sequence (DNA): TGTGCCAGCAGCTTGCGGATTAGCACAGATACGCAGTATTTT. Translation gives CASSLRISTDTQYF.

The chain uses TRBV20-1 and TRBJ2-3, with D hard to call. Trimming took off 6 bases at V and 4 bases at J, with 5 bases between the two ends. From germline, CDR1 is DFQATT and CDR2 SNEGSKA (reference sequence). The CDR3 consists of 10 residues. The CDR3, as DNA: TGCAGTGCCCCCGCAGATACGCAGTATTTT. Protein: CSAPADTQYF.

The chain is built from TRBV25-1 and TRBJ1-6, with no clear D. Germline assignment: CDR1 MGHDK and CDR2 SYGVNS. The ends were cut back, 2 bases at V and 4 bases at J, with 12 bases in the middle. This CDR3 spans 16 amino acids. This chain's CDR3 is CASSEARADYNSPLHF. The CDR3 coding sequence is TGTGCCAGCAGTGAAGCCCGGGCGGATTATAATTCACCCCTCCACTTT.

This chain joins TRBV4-2 and TRBJ2-3; 9 bases map to TRBD2. Germline V gene lookup returns CDR1 LGHNA and CDR2 YNFKEQ. The ends lost 0 bases at V and 5 bases at J; junction bases unmatched: 6. The CDR3 is 16 amino acids. In DNA, the CDR3 is TGTGCCAGCAGCCAAGATCTAGCGGGGATCAAAGATACGCAGTATTTT. Its translation: CASSQDLAGIKDTQYF.

The rearrangement joins TRBV5-6 to TRBJ1-4; 8 nucleotides line up with TRBD1. V was pared by 4 bases and J by 8 bases, with 7 bases of the junction left unmatched. CDR3 length: 14 amino acids. Germline V gene lookup returns CDR1 SGHDT and CDR2 YYEEEE. CDR3 nucleotides: TGTGCCAGCAGCGTACGGACAGGGTGGGAAAAACTGTTTTTT. Residues: CASSVRTGWEKLFF.

This rearrangement joins TRBV9 to TRBJ2-5; possible D gene TRBD2, 5 bases. Trimming removed 1 base from V and 4 bases from J, with 8 bases in between. The CDR3 runs to 13 residues. Germline CDR1 reads SGDLS; CDR2 reads YYNGEE. DNA of the CDR3: TGTGCCAGCAGCGTATCTAGCTCAGAGACCCAGTACTTC. As protein: CASSVSSSETQYF.

Written as DNA, the CDR3 is TGCACCGGCAGCGGGCGCACAGATACGCAGTATTTT. Its protein product is CTGSGRTDTQYF. The gene calls are TRBV29-1 and TRBJ2-3; maybe TRBD2 (6 bases). Germline V CDR1 and CDR2: SQVTM, ANQGSEA. The CDR3 loop spans 12 amino acids.

The CDR3 DNA follows: TGTGCCAGCAGCTTAGGAGGGGGGAGAGGCTACACCTTC. Protein: CASSLGGGRGYTF. This chain links TRBV11-2 with TRBJ1-2; D is possibly TRBD1 (6 bases). The V end lost 1 base, the J end lost 8 bases, and 11 bases lay between the germline ends. The CDR3 is made up of 13 amino acids. CDR1 is SGHAT, CDR2 FQNNGV, per germline.